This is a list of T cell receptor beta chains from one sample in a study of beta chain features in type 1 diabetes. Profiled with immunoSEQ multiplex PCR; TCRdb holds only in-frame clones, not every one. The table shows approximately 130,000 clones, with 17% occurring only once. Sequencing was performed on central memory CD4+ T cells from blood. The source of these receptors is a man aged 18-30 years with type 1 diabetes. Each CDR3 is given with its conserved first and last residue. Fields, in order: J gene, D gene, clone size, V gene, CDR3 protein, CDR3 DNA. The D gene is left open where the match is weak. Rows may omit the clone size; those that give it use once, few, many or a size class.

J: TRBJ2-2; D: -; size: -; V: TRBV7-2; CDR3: CASSQREELFF; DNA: TGTGCCAGCAGTCAAAGGGAGGAGCTGTTTTTT
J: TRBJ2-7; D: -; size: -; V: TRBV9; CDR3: CASGGRGDDEQYF; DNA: TGTGCCAGTGGGGGAAGAGGGGATGACGAGCAGTACTTC
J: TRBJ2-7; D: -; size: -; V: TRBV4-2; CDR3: CASSQDYYEQYF; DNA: TGTGCCAGCAGCCAAGACTACTACGAGCAGTACTTC
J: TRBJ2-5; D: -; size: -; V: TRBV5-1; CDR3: CASSPGRETQYF; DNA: TGCGCCAGCAGTCCAGGGCGAGAGACCCAGTACTTC
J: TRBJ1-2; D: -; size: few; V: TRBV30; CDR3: CAWSEYRANYGYTF; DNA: TGTGCCTGGAGTGAATACAGGGCCAACTATGGCTACACCTTC
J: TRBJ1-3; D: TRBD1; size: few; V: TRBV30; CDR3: CAWSVQGASGNTIYF; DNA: TGTGCCTGGAGTGTACAGGGGGCCTCTGGAAACACCATATATTTT
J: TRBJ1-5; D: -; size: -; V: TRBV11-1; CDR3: CASSLGGSHQPQHF; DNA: TGTGCCAGCAGCTTAGGGGGCAGCCATCAGCCCCAGCATTTT
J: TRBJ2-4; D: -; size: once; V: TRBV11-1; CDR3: CASSLTYDKNIQYF; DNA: TGTGCCAGCAGCCTGACTTACGACAAAAACATTCAGTACTTC
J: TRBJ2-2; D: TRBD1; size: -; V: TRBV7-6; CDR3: CASSPINRGPNSAGELFF; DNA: TGTGCCAGCAGCCCCATAAACAGGGGACCCAACAGCGCCGGGGAGCTGTTTTTT
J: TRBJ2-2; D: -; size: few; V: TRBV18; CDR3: CASSPTGANTGELFF; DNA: TGTGCCAGCTCACCAACCGGCGCGAACACCGGGGAGCTGTTTTTT
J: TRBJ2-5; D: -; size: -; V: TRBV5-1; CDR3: CASSNPGSRETQYF; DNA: TGCGCCAGCAGTAACCCTGGGAGTCGCGAGACCCAGTACTTC
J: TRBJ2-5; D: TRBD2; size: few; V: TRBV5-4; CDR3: CASSWGTSGQETQYF; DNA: TGTGCCAGCAGCTGGGGGACTAGCGGTCAAGAGACCCAGTACTTC
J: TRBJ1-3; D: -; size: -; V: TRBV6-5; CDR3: CASFRGSGNTIYF; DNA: TGTGCCAGCTTCAGGGGATCTGGAAACACCATATATTTT
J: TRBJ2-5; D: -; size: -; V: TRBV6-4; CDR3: CASSVYEGETQYF; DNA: TGTGCCAGCAGTGTATACGAGGGAGAGACCCAGTACTTC
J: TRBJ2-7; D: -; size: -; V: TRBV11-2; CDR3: CASSLIRGPRNEQYF; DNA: TGTGCCAGCAGCTTAATTCGGGGGCCAAGGAACGAGCAGTACTTC
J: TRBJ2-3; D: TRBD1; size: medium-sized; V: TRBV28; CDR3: CASSFPGGDTQYF; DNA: TGTGCCAGCAGTTTCCCAGGGGGAGATACGCAGTATTTT
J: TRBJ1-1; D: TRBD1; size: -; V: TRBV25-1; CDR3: CASSAPGTGTTEAFF; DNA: TGTGCCAGCAGTGCCCCCGGGACAGGGACCACTGAAGCTTTCTTT
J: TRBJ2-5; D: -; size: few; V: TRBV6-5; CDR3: CASSFKFQETQYF; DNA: TGTGCCAGCAGTTTTAAGTTCCAAGAGACCCAGTACTTC
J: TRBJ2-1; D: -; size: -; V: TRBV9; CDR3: CASSVVQVAGLNEQFF; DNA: TGTGCCAGCAGCGTAGTTCAGGTGGCGGGCCTAAATGAGCAGTTCTTC
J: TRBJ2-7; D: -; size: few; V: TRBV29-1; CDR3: CSVVRRKGDEQYF; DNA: TGCAGCGTCGTGCGGAGGAAGGGGGACGAGCAGTACTTC
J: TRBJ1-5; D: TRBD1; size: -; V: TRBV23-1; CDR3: CASSQYRTQGNQPQHF; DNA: TGCGCCAGCAGTCAATATAGGACACAGGGGAATCAGCCCCAGCATTTT
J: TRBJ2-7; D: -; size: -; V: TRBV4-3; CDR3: CASSRQTSSYEQYF; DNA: TGCGCCAGCAGTCGTCAGACTAGCTCCTACGAGCAGTACTTC
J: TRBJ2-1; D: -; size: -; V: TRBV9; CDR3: CASSVESLAFSNEQFF; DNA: TGTGCCAGCAGCGTAGAATCACTGGCTTTTAGCAATGAGCAGTTCTTC
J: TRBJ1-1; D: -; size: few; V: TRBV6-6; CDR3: CASRLVEGEAFF; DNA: TGTGCCAGCAGGCTAGTCGAGGGTGAAGCTTTCTTT
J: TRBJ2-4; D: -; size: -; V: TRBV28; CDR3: CASSLNFREVGAKNIQYF; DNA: TGTGCCAGCAGTTTAAATTTCAGGGAGGTAGGAGCCAAAAACATTCAGTACTTC